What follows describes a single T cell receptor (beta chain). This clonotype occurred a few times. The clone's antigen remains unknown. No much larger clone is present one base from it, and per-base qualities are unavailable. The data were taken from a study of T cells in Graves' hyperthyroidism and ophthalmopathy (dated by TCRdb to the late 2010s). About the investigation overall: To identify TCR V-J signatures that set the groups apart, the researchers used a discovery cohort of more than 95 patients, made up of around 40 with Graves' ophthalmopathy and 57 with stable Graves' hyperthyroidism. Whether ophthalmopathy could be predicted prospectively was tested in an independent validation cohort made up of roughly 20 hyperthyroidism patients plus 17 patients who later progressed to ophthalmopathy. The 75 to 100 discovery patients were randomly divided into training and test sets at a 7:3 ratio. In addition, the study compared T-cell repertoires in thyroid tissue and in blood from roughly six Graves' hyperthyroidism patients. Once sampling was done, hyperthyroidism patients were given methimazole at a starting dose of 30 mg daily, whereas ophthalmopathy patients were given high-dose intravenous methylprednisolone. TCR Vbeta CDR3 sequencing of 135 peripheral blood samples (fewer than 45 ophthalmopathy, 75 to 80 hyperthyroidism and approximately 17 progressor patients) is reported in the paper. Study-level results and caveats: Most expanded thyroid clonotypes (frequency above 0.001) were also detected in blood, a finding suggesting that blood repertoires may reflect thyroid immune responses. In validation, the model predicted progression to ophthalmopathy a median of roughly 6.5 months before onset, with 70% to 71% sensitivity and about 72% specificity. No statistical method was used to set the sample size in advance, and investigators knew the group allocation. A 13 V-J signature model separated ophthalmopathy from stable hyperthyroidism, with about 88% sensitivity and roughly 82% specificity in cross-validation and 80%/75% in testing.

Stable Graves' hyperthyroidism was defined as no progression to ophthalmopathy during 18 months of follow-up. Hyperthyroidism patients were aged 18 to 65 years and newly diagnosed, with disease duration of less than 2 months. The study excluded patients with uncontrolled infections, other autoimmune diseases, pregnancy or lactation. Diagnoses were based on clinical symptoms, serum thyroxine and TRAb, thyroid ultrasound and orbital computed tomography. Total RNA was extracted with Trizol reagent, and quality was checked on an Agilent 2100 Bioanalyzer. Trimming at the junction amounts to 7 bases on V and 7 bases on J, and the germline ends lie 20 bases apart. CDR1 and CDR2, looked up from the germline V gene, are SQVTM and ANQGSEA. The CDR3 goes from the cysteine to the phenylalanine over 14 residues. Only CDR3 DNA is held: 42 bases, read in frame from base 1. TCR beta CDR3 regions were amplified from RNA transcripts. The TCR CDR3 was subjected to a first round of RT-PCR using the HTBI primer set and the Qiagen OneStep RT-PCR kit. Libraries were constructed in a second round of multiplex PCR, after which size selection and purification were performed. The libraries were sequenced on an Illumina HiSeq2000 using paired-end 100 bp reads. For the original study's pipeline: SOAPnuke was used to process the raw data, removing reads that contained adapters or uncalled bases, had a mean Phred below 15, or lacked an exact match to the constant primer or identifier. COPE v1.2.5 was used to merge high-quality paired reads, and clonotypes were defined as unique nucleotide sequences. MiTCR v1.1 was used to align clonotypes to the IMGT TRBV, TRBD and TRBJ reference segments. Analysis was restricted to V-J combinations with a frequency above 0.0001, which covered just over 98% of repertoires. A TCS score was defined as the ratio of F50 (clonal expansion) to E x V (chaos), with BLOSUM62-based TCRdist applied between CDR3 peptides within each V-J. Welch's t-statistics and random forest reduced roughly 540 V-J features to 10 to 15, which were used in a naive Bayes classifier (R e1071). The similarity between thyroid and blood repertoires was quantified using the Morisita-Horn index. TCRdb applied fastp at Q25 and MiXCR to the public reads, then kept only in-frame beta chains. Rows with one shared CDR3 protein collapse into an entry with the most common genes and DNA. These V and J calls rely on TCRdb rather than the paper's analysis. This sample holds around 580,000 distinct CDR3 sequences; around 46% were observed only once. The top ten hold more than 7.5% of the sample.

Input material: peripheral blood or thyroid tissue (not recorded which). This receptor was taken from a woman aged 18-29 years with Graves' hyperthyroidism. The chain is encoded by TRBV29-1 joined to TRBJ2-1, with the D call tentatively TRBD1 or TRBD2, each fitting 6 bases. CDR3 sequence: CSANRDLRGNEQFF. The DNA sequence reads TGCAGCGCCAACCGGGACTTGAGGGGGAATGAGCAGTTCTTC.